The clone carrying this T cell receptor (beta chain) was detected a few times. Its target is unknown. The source of the sample is a study of sequential checkpoint blockade in melanoma. As for the study in general: Some 90 pretreatment tumor DNA samples were TCRβ immunosequenced.

Stated treatment: randomized to nivolumab then ipilimumab (arm A) or the reverse (arm B). Findings and limits, study-wide: For nivolumab-first patients, baseline tumor clonality was associated with response.

The junction had 8 bases not matched to a gene; V was cut back by 3 bases and J by 4 bases. The V gene's germline CDR1 is SGHNT and CDR2 YENEEA. CDR3 length: 17 residues. TCRdb keeps only in-frame clones here, not all; method: immunoSEQ multiplex PCR. The sample records several thousand clones, roughly a quarter being singletons. This TCR was recovered from a human donor with melanoma. The source was tumor tissue (inferred from file names), collected from a patient given nivolumab and ipilimumab in sequence. The chain carries TRBV11-3 and TRBJ2-1; 11 bases fit TRBD1. CDR3 sequence (DNA): TGTGCCAGCAGCTTCGGAGGGACAGGGGGATCTTACAATGAGCAGTTCTTC. Protein product: CASSFGGTGGSYNEQFF. The whole variable domain, remainder taken from reference TRBV11-3 and TRBJ2-1, is EAGVVQSPRYKIIEKKQPVAFWCNPISGHNTLYWYLQNLGQGPELLIRYENEEAVDDSQLPKDRFSAERLKGVDSTLKIQPAELGDSAVYLCASSFGGTGGSYNEQFFGPGTRLTVL.